These T cell receptor beta chains were read from a single sample in a study of identical twins. TCRdb reprocessed the 5' RACE reads via MiXCR and lists one record per CDR3 protein. Of hundreds of thousands of distinct CDR3 sequences in the sample, roughly 6% were seen once. Source material: naive T cells sorted from blood. The receptors shown here come from a man between 18 and 29 years old in good health. Each CDR3 is given with its conserved first and last residue. Each record gives: V gene, D gene, J gene, clone size, CDR3 protein, CDR3 DNA. D genes are given only for firm matches. For some rows the clone size is stated as once, few or many, or as a class when expanded; others skip it.

>TRBV15|NA|TRBJ2-3|many
CATSRDDDTQYF
TGTGCCACCAGCAGAGATGACGATACGCAGTATTTT
>TRBV6-2/TRBV6-3|NA|TRBJ2-3|once
CASSSTHRLDTQYF
TGTGCCAGCAGTTCCACCCATCGGCTAGATACGCAGTATTTT
>TRBV12-3/TRBV12-4|NA|TRBJ2-1|many
CASSLSGLYNEQFF
TGTGCCAGCAGTCTATCGGGACTCTACAATGAGCAGTTCTTC
>TRBV7-8|NA|TRBJ2-1|few
CASSRQAPQLSNEQFF
TGTGCCAGCAGCCGCCAAGCCCCCCAACTCAGCAATGAGCAGTTCTTC
>TRBV4-1|TRBD2|TRBJ2-2|few
CASSQVTGGLRTGELFF
TGCGCCAGCAGCCAAGTGACGGGAGGTTTAAGAACCGGGGAGCTGTTTTTT
>TRBV6-5|TRBD1|TRBJ1-2|NA
CASSYKGQGPFYGYTF
TGTGCCAGCAGTTACAAGGGACAGGGCCCCTTTTATGGCTACACCTTC
>TRBV15|NA|TRBJ1-1|few
CATSRDPAGEAFF
TGTGCCACCAGCAGAGATCCGGCGGGGGAAGCTTTCTTT
>TRBV7-8|NA|TRBJ2-1|NA
CASSPDYLSANEQFF
TGTGCCAGCAGTCCGGACTATTTATCGGCCAATGAGCAGTTCTTC
>TRBV21-1|NA|TRBJ1-1|many
CASSKGGGTGGEFEAFF
TGTGCCAGCAGCAAAGGCGGCGGGACAGGGGGCGAGTTTGAAGCTTTCTTT
>TRBV11-2|NA|TRBJ2-1|many
CASSLYSYNEQFF
TGTGCCAGCAGCCTATACTCCTACAATGAGCAGTTCTTC